The 26 T cell receptor beta chains reported below all come from one sample, sequenced in a study of control samples from healthy donors and cancer patients. This table comes from immunoSEQ multiplex PCR, and its TCRdb copy is limited to in-frame clones, with some not included. The data contain 140,000 to 150,000 clones, over 85% of them singletons. Input material: blood. Source of these receptors: a young man in good health.

The CDR3 loop reads CSVVESRGTYEQYF. The CDR3 nucleotides read TGCAGCGTAGTCGAATCTAGGGGTACCTACGAGCAGTACTTC. The genes are TRBV29-1 and TRBJ2-7; possibly TRBD1 for D (5 bases). CDR3 length: 14 residues. V lost 6 bases and J 2 bases, leaving 17 bases between the germline ends. CDR1 and CDR2 (germline): SQVTM, ANQGSEA.

The chain has TRBV25-1 and TRBJ2-1, with 9 bases matching TRBD1. Germline V gene lookup returns CDR1 MGHDK and CDR2 SYGVNS. The CDR3 length is 15 residues. The J segment lost 8 bases and the V segment lost 3 bases, leaving 8 bases of the junction unmatched. The CDR3 region is CASSDGTGSADEQFF. In DNA form, the CDR3 reads TGTGCCAGCAGTGACGGGACAGGGTCAGCTGATGAGCAGTTCTTC.

J is TRBJ1-1 and V is TRBV19, with unresolved D. Germline CDR1 and CDR2: LNHDA and SQIVND (reference sequence). V was pared by 5 bases and J by 10 bases, with 11 bases between. This CDR3 comprises 11 residues. The CDR3 reads CASSLLSLAFF. The CDR3, as DNA: TGTGCCAGTAGTTTACTCTCGCTAGCTTTCTTT.

The chain links TRBV5-6 to TRBJ2-1; D is possibly TRBD1 (5 bases). Germline-derived CDR1 and CDR2 are SGHDT and YYEEEE. Between the trimmed V and J ends, which lost 3 bases and 7 bases, there was a span of 14 bases. The CDR3 spans 14 residues. In DNA form, the CDR3 reads TGTGCCAGCAGCTCAAAAGGGGCGTGGAATGAGCAGTTCTTC. Its translation is CASSSKGAWNEQFF.

The chain employs TRBV4-2 and TRBJ2-7; perhaps D is TRBD1 or TRBD2 (5 bases each). This CDR3 is built from 14 residues. The germline V gene encodes CDR1 LGHNA and CDR2 YNFKEQ. Trimming took 4 bases from V and 2 from J, leaving 12 bases between them. The CDR3 loop is CASSPGTETYEQYF. The CDR3 bases are TGTGCCAGCAGCCCCGGGACGGAGACCTACGAGCAGTACTTC.

V is TRBV20-1 and J is TRBJ2-4; D possibly corresponds to TRBD1 (5 bases). The CDR3 totals 17 residues. Trimming pared 3 bases from V and 0 bases from J, leaving 18 bases between. Per germline, CDR1 DFQATT and CDR2 SNEGSKA (reference sequence). The CDR3 protein is CSASWTPEELAKNIQYF. The CDR3, as DNA: TGCAGTGCTAGTTGGACACCTGAGGAGTTAGCCAAAAACATTCAGTACTTC.

J is TRBJ1-2 and V is TRBV2; D uncertain. Per the germline V gene, CDR1 is SNHLY and CDR2 is FYNNEI. Trimming took 10 bases from V and 4 from J, leaving 10 bases between them. CDR3 length: 11 amino acids. This CDR3 is CATGPGYGYTF. CDR3 DNA sequence: TGTGCCACCGGCCCGGGCTATGGCTACACCTTC.

This rearrangement joins TRBV19 to TRBJ2-6, with D possibly matching TRBD2 (6 bases). The CDR3 has 15 amino acids. The V end was cut by 7 bases, the J end by 2 bases, with 12 bases between. Germline values: CDR1 LNHDA, CDR2 SQIVND (reference sequence). The CDR3 DNA is TGTGCCAGTATCCCCGGGGGTGCTGGGGCCAACGTCCTGACTTTC. Protein product: CASIPGGAGANVLTF.

This rearrangement joins TRBV6-5 to TRBJ2-4, with D unresolved. V gave up 5 bases and J gave up 7 bases, with 18 bases separating them. Germline V gene lookup returns CDR1 MNHEY and CDR2 SVGAGI. The CDR3 sequence is 15 residues long. The CDR3 sequence: CASSPYPLRSNIQYF. The CDR3 nucleotides read TGTGCCAGCAGTCCCTACCCTTTACGGTCGAACATTCAGTACTTC.

The chain has TRBV7-2 and TRBJ1-2; the match to TRBD1 covers 8 bases. V was pared by 5 bases and J by 5 bases, with 4 bases of the junction left unmatched. This CDR3 spans 13 amino acids. Germline loops: CDR1 SGHTA, CDR2 FQGNSA. The CDR3 loop is CASSPTGAYGYTF. In DNA form, the CDR3 reads TGTGCCAGCAGCCCGACAGGGGCGTATGGCTACACCTTC.

As for this clone: The sample carries other DNA sequences with the same CDR3. The J gene is TRBJ2-7, the V gene TRBV5-1; no clear D gene. Germline V gives CDR1 SGHRS, CDR2 YFSETQ. The CDR3 spans 12 residues. V lost 0 bases and J lost 3, with 4 bases in between. The DNA for the CDR3 is TGCGCCAGCAGCTTGGGTCACTACGAGCAGTACTTC. Its translation is CASSLGHYEQYF.

V is TRBV3-1 (or the pseudogene TRBV3-2) and J is TRBJ2-7; D possibly corresponds to TRBD1 (5 bases). The CDR3 runs 15 residues. Trimming took 0 bases from V and 1 from J, leaving 10 bases between them. Per the germline V gene, CDR1 is LGHDT and CDR2 is YNNKEL (reference sequence). CDR3 coding DNA: TGTGCCAGCAGCCAAGATCGGTACAGGTCCTACGAGCAGTACTTC. The encoded protein is CASSQDRYRSYEQYF.

This chain links TRBV12-3 or TRBV12-4 with TRBJ1-1, with 8 bases aligning to TRBD1. The CDR3 has 13 residues. With 10 bases clipped from V and 2 bases from J, the junction kept 6 bases outside the gene matches. CDR3 protein: CATLTGDNTEAFF. CDR3 DNA: TGTGCCACCCTGACAGGGGACAACACTGAAGCTTTCTTT.

This chain links TRBV28 with TRBJ2-1, with TRBD2 identical over 14 bases. The CDR3 runs 16 residues. V dropped 4 bases and J dropped 4; count of bases not matched to a gene: 3. From germline, CDR1 is MDHEN and CDR2 SYDVKM. The CDR3 here is CASSWTSGRRYNEQFF. In DNA, the CDR3 is TGTGCCAGCAGTTGGACTAGCGGGAGGCGGTACAATGAGCAGTTCTTC. Full variable domain (missing parts from reference TRBV28 and TRBJ2-1): DVKVTQSSRYLVKRTGEKVFLECVQDMDHENMFWYRQDPGLGLRLIYFSYDVKMKEKGDIPEGYSVSREKKERFSLILESASTNQTSMYLCASSWTSGRRYNEQFFGPGTRLTVL.

The rearrangement uses TRBV30 and TRBJ1-5; D gene ambiguous. Germline V CDR1 and CDR2: GTSNPN, SVGIG (reference sequence). The CDR3 is made up of 13 amino acids. V lost 1 base and J 9 bases, leaving 13 bases between the germline ends. The CDR3 DNA is TGTGCCTGGAGTGAGATGAGGGAACGGCCCCAGCATTTT. Its translation is CAWSEMRERPQHF.

The V and J genes are TRBV4-1 and TRBJ1-2; 7 bases map to TRBD1. The CDR3 covers 14 residues. In germline, CDR1 is MGHRA, CDR2 YSYEKL. The J segment lost 4 bases and the V segment lost 4 bases, leaving 6 bases of the junction unmatched. CDR3 sequence reads: CASSLDRVPYGYTF. The CDR3 DNA sequence: TGCGCCAGCAGCCTTGACAGGGTTCCCTATGGCTACACCTTC.

This chain uses TRBV9 with TRBJ1-3; D is ambiguous. The CDR3 loop spans 17 amino acids. V lost 0 bases to trimming and J lost 0 bases, with 13 bases between them. The germline V gene has CDR1 SGDLS and CDR2 YYNGEE. The CDR3: CASSVASGWSSGNTIYF. The CDR3, as DNA: TGTGCCAGCAGCGTAGCTAGTGGCTGGAGCTCTGGAAACACCATATATTTT.

As to this clone: In the same sample, other DNA sequences code for this CDR3. The chain recombines TRBV5-1 with TRBJ1-6; D is unclear. The V gene's germline CDR1 is SGHRS and CDR2 YFSETQ. The CDR3 has 13 residues. V was trimmed by 0 bases and J by 13 bases, leaving 11 bases between them. DNA for the CDR3: TGCGCCAGCAGCTTGGCCGGAGAGTCGCCCCTCCACTTT. Translation gives CASSLAGESPLHF.

The chain is built from TRBV3-1 (or the pseudogene TRBV3-2) and TRBJ1-2; no firm D call. Trimming removed 1 base at V and 4 bases at J, with 13 bases between. CDR1 and CDR2 from the germline V gene are LGHDT and YNNKEL (reference sequence). The CDR3 covers 15 residues. In DNA form, the CDR3 reads TGTGCCAGCAGCCAAGGAGTCAGGACGGTCTATGGCTACACCTTC. Its protein is CASSQGVRTVYGYTF.

The chain carries TRBV7-9 and TRBJ1-1; unclear D gene. The CDR3 has 15 amino acids. Germline V gene lookup returns CDR1 SEHNR and CDR2 FQNEAQ (reference sequence). V lost 1 base to trimming and J lost 1 base, with 10 bases between them. For the CDR3, the DNA is TGTGCCAGCAGCTTAGGCAACAGTGAGAACACTGAAGCTTTCTTT. Translating gives CASSLGNSENTEAFF.

The J gene is TRBJ1-1, the V gene TRBV10-3, with 8 positions matching TRBD1. V shed 11 bases and J 7 bases; nucleotides not matched to a gene: 15. Germline CDR1 is ENHRY and CDR2 is SYGVKD. CDR3 length: 14 amino acids. Written as DNA, the CDR3 is TGTGCCGCACGGACAGGGACCAATGGCGGTGAAGCTTTCTTT. This codes for CAARTGTNGGEAFF.

The J gene is TRBJ1-5, the V gene TRBV27, with unresolved D. V lost 8 bases to trimming and J lost 0 bases, with 8 bases between them. Germline V gene sequence: CDR1 MNHEY, CDR2 SMNVEV (reference sequence). The CDR3 sequence is 13 residues long. Here the CDR3 DNA reads TGTGCCAGCGGACGGTATAGCAATCAGCCCCAGCATTTT. Encoded protein: CASGRYSNQPQHF.

The chain employs TRBV30 and TRBJ1-1, with TRBD1 identical over 11 bases. Per germline, CDR1 GTSNPN and CDR2 SVGIG (reference sequence). There are 14 residues in the CDR3. Germline trimming cut 7 bases from V and 4 bases from J; bases unmatched to any gene: 8. Written as DNA, the CDR3 is TGTGCCTTGGACAGGGGGCAGCTGGGCACTGAAGCTTTCTTT. Amino acid sequence: CALDRGQLGTEAFF.

The chain couples TRBV11-2 to TRBJ2-1; 9 positions agree with TRBD1. Germline-derived CDR1 and CDR2 are SGHAT and FQNNGV. There are 13 residues in the CDR3. Trimming removed 3 bases from V and 10 bases from J; junction bases left unmatched: 4. As DNA, the CDR3 is TGTGCCAGCAGCTTTGGGACAGGGAACGAGCAGTTCTTC. Residues: CASSFGTGNEQFF.

The chain recombines TRBV19 with TRBJ1-4, with 7 bases fitting TRBD1. Germline V gene lookup returns CDR1 LNHDA and CDR2 SQIVND (reference sequence). V was clipped by 8 bases and J by 4 bases; unmatched bases: 10. This CDR3 contains 15 residues. CDR3 loop: CASGTNRGLNEKLFF. The CDR3 nucleotides are TGTGCCAGTGGGACGAACAGGGGCCTTAATGAAAAACTGTTTTTT.

The CDR3 sequence: CASTLPGRWDSPLHF. DNA for the CDR3: TGTGCCAGCACCCTCCCGGGGCGTTGGGATTCACCCCTCCACTTT. The chain couples TRBV28 to TRBJ1-6; perhaps TRBD1 as D (5 bases). V lost 7 bases to trimming and J lost 8 bases, with 18 bases between them. The CDR3 loop spans 15 amino acids. Germline CDR1 and CDR2: MDHEN and SYDVKM.